This record looks at one TCR beta chain sequence and its context. The clone's antigen remains unknown. No quality values exist for individual bases; no much larger clone is one base distant. In this study, focal radiation therapy paired with CTLA-4 blockade (ipilimumab) was tested in patients who had chemo-refractory metastatic non-small-cell lung cancer. A distance of 16 bases separates the germline ends of V and J, which lose 8 bases and 6 bases respectively. The germline V gene (reference sequence) yields MNHEY for CDR1 and SMNVEV for CDR2. The CDR3 starts with the cysteine, ends with the phenylalanine, and has 13 residues. Of the read, only the CDR3 DNA is kept; its 39 bases are in frame from base 1. This entry comes from a study of radiotherapy plus CTLA-4 blockade in lung cancer (dated by TCRdb to 2017 to 2018). About the study as a whole: Among the enrolled patients, roughly 17% had an objective response, and roughly 30% reached disease control. Broader findings and caveats from the paper: The strongest predictors of response were reported to be early dynamic shifts in blood T cell clones along with a rise in serum interferon-beta following radiation. After treatment with radiotherapy and ipilimumab, TCR clones that originated in tumors expanded in peripheral blood.

The library was generated by the immunoSEQ multiplex PCR assay. TCRdb provides this immuneACCESS table in a form limited to in-frame rearrangements. Some clones are lacking; in checked studies, under half of them reflect an unresolved V gene, and why the rest are absent is not known. Present in this sample are approximately 90,000 clones, under 90% of which were seen just once. The top ten hold 0.75% to 0.85% of the sample. The sequences come from peripheral blood, collected from a patient treated with radiotherapy plus ipilimumab. The chain uses TRBV27 and TRBJ1-1; 6 matching bases give a weak D call of TRBD1. This TCR was sampled from a human donor with non-small cell lung cancer who had stable disease on radiotherapy plus ipilimumab. The CDR3 is CASGRGGFPEAFF. The DNA is as follows: TGTGCCAGCGGGCGAGGGGGGTTCCCTGAAGCTTTCTTT.